The sequence of this TCR beta chain was determined in a study of blood T cell repertoires in COVID-19. Study as a whole: Sources were T cells, B-cell-depleted T cells, or PBMCs; the material itself was cDNA or gDNA.

Original methodology: Researchers report that nucleated cell counts were estimated from reference gene primer amplification. Method: immunoSEQ multiplex PCR; TCRdb's copy keeps in-frame clones and lacks some. The V and J calls and clone size come from that table; D and trimming were worked out from the DNA. The top ten clones hold roughly 5% of a sample with some 71,000 clones, approximately 90% of them seen once. The source of this sequence is a woman aged 18 to 35 with acute or convalescent COVID-19. The sample consisted of peripheral blood.

The CDR3 here is CASKKGGEGNYGYTF. The CDR3 DNA is TGTGCCAGCAAAAAAGGGGGCGAGGGTAACTATGGCTACACCTTC. The chain couples TRBV6-6 to TRBJ1-2; 7 bases fit TRBD1. The CDR3 contains 15 residues. V lost 7 bases and J lost 1; bases outside the gene matches: 9. Germline V gene sequence: CDR1 MNHNY, CDR2 SVGAGI (reference sequence).